This TCR beta chain was captured by sequencing in a study of T cell changes during pregnancy in multiple sclerosis. This CDR3 is 14 amino acids long. Germline values: CDR1 MNHEY, CDR2 SMNVEV (reference sequence). Trimming removed 4 bases from V and 5 bases from J; junction bases left unmatched: 1. This clone was counted a single time. Sequenced by immunoSEQ multiplex PCR; TCRdb stores in-frame clones only, minus some. The table has roughly 31,000 clones, about 89% seen once. This sequence joins TRBV27 and TRBJ1-6, with 8 bases aligning to TRBD1. The sequence came from a female donor with multiple sclerosis, enrolled in a pregnancy study. The sample consisted of CD8+ T cells from peripheral blood mononuclear cells, taken before pregnancy. CDR3 nucleotide sequence: TGTGCCAGCAGTTGGACAGGGAATAATTCACCCCTCCACTTT. The encoded protein is CASSWTGNNSPLHF.